The TCR beta chain described here comes from a study of T cell responses to AZD1222 COVID-19 vaccine. Study findings and constraints: Females made up more of the donors, who were largely white British, and clonal diversity may have come out too low. Nearly half of spike-specific TCRs reportedly target variant regions that are unmutated in the B.1.351 and B.1.1.7 variants. With two AZD1222 doses given, Spike-specific TCR breadth and depth both rose. Repertoire collection took place solely once the T cell response had peaked.

The method was immunoSEQ multiplex PCR; TCRdb's version includes in-frame clones alone and lacks a portion of them. This table has approximately 120,000 clones, over 75% appearing once. The V and J ends lost 3 bases and 4 bases respectively, with 9 bases between them. This CDR3 contains 13 residues. Germline-derived CDR1 and CDR2 are SGHDN and FVKESK. Regarding this clone: No antigen is known for it.

The chain employs TRBV14 and TRBJ1-2; the D is unclear. The receptor was derived from an adult in good health. The input for sequencing was peripheral blood, taken on day 0 of AZD1222 vaccination. Here the CDR3 DNA reads TGTGCCAGCAGCCATTCCCCCGGCTATGGCTACACCTTC. This gives the protein CASSHSPGYGYTF.